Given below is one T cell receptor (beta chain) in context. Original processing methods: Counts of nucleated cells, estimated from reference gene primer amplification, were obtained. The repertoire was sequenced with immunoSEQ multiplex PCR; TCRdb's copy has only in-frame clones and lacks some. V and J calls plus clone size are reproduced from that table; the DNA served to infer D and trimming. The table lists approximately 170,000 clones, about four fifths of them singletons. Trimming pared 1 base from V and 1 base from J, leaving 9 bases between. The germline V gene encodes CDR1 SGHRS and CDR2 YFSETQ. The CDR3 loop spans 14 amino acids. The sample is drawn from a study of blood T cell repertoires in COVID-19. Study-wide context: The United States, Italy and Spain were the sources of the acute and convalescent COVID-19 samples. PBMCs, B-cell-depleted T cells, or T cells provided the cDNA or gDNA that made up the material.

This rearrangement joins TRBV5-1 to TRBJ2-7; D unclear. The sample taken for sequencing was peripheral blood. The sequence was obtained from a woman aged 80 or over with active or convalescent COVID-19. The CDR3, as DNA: TGCGCCAGCAGCTTGTCTGGCCTTTCCTACGAGCAGTACTTC. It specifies CASSLSGLSYEQYF.